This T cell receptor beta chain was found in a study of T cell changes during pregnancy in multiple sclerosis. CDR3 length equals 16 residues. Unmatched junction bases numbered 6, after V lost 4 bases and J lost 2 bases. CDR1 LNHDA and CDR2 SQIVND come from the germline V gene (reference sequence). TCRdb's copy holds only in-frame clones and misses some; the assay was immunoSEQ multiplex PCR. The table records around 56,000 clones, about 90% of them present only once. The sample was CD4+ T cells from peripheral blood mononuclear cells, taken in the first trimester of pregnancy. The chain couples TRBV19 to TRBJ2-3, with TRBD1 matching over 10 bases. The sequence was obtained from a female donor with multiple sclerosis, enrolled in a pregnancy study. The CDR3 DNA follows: TGTGCCAGTAGTAGCCGGGACAGGGGATTCACAGATACGCAGTATTTT. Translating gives CASSSRDRGFTDTQYF.